The 30 T cell receptor beta chains below were found in one sample sequenced in a study of blood T cell repertoires in COVID-19. This table comes from immunoSEQ multiplex PCR, and its TCRdb copy is limited to in-frame clones, with some not included. The sample includes 250,000 or so clones, 70% to 90% of them seen just once. Sequences were obtained from peripheral blood. The receptors here all came from a man between 25 and 39 years old with COVID-19, enrolled during active disease.

The chain employs TRBV28 and TRBJ2-2, with a possible D match to TRBD1 (6 bases). In germline, CDR1 is MDHEN, CDR2 SYDVKM. The germline V and J ends were trimmed by 6 bases and 2 bases, with 13 bases remaining between them. This CDR3 is 15 amino acids long. CDR3: CASSPGQFNTGELFF. The CDR3 region has the DNA TGTGCCAGCAGCCCCGGACAGTTTAACACCGGGGAGCTGTTTTTT. Full variable domain (missing parts from reference TRBV28 and TRBJ2-2): DVKVTQSSRYLVKRTGEKVFLECVQDMDHENMFWYRQDPGLGLRLIYFSYDVKMKEKGDIPEGYSVSREKKERFSLILESASTNQTSMYLCASSPGQFNTGELFFGEGSRLTVL.

This clone was found a few times. The chain has TRBV19 and TRBJ1-3; 7 nucleotides match TRBD1. This CDR3 comprises 17 residues. The germline V gene encodes CDR1 LNHDA and CDR2 SQIVND (reference sequence). Trimming took 5 bases from V and 0 from J; bases not matched to a gene: 10. CDR3 residues: CASSPRDRPSSGNTIYF. CDR3 coding DNA: TGTGCCAGTAGTCCCCGGGACAGACCGAGCTCTGGAAACACCATATATTTT.

This clone was seen just once. The genes are TRBV5-6 and TRBJ1-6, with D hard to call. With 2 bases removed from V and 6 bases from J, the gap between germline ends came to 9 bases. Germline V lookup: CDR1 SGHDT, CDR2 YYEEEE. This CDR3 contains 14 residues. CDR3 amino acids: CASSFGQVNSPLHF. The CDR3 bases are TGTGCCAGCAGCTTTGGGCAGGTTAATTCACCCCTCCACTTT.

The chain recombines TRBV4-3 with TRBJ2-7; the match to TRBD1 covers 10 bases. The J segment lost 2 bases and the V segment lost 0 bases, leaving 4 bases of the junction unmatched. The CDR3 sequence is 16 residues long. CDR1 is LGHNA, CDR2 YSLEER, per germline. In nucleotides, the CDR3 is TGCGCCAGCAGCCAAGAGGGACAGGGGAGGACCTACGAGCAGTACTTC. The encoded protein is CASSQEGQGRTYEQYF.

The V gene is TRBV2, the J gene TRBJ2-7, with TRBD2 identical over 10 bases. Germline V lookup: CDR1 SNHLY, CDR2 FYNNEI. The CDR3 consists of 18 residues. The ends lost 6 bases at V and 7 bases at J; junction bases unmatched: 21. Here the CDR3 reads CASRTRRVAGGSSGEQYF. In DNA form, the CDR3 reads TGTGCCAGCAGAACGCGTAGGGTAGCGGGAGGTTCTTCGGGGGAGCAGTACTTC.

This sequence joins TRBV28 and TRBJ2-7; a possible D gene is TRBD1 (5 bases). The germline V and J ends were trimmed by 4 bases and 2 bases, with 15 bases remaining between them. Germline V gene lookup returns CDR1 MDHEN and CDR2 SYDVKM. The CDR3 consists of 15 residues. The DNA of the CDR3 is TGTGCCAGCAGTTCCTCAGGGATCCCTCCCTACGAGCAGTACTTC. This encodes CASSSSGIPPYEQYF.

V and J are TRBV5-4 and TRBJ1-2; 8 bases line up with TRBD1. CDR1 is SGHNT and CDR2 is YYREEE in the germline V gene (reference sequence). The V and J ends lost 3 bases and 8 bases, in that order; junction bases with no gene match: 12. The CDR3 has 15 amino acids. DNA of the CDR3: TGTGCCAGCAGCTCGAAGGTTCAGGGGGCTGGAGGCTACACCTTC. Its translation: CASSSKVQGAGGYTF.

The gene calls are TRBV6-1 and TRBJ2-6; D ambiguous. The CDR3 is made up of 17 amino acids. Germline-derived CDR1 and CDR2 are MNHNS and SASEGT. Trimming shortened V by 4 bases and J by 0 bases, and 13 bases separated the two germline ends. This CDR3 is CASSVAGISSGANVLTF. The CDR3 DNA reads as TGTGCCAGCAGTGTGGCAGGAATCAGCTCTGGGGCCAACGTCCTGACTTTC.

This clone has more than one count but fewer than ten. This sequence joins TRBV5-1 and TRBJ1-4; D unresolved. This CDR3 is 15 amino acids long. Germline V gene data show CDR1 as SGHRS and CDR2 as YFSETQ. Trimming took off 0 bases at V and 2 bases at J, with 8 bases between the two ends. The CDR3 bases are TGCGCCAGCAGCTTGGTGGGCTCGACTAATGAAAAACTGTTTTTT. Its translation is CASSLVGSTNEKLFF.

The rearrangement uses TRBV28 and TRBJ1-2; 7 bases match TRBD1. CDR1 and CDR2 from the germline V gene are MDHEN and SYDVKM. The V gene end was trimmed by 3 bases and the J gene end by 4 bases; junction bases not matched to a gene: 8. CDR3 size: 15 residues. Written as DNA, the CDR3 is TGTGCCAGCAGTTTCGAGACAGGGCTTTCCTATGGCTACACCTTC. This translates into CASSFETGLSYGYTF.

This chain links TRBV7-9 with TRBJ1-6; D unclear. The V end lost 3 bases, the J end lost 0 bases, and 6 bases lay between the germline ends. The V gene's germline CDR1 is SEHNR and CDR2 FQNEAQ (reference sequence). The CDR3 loop spans 15 amino acids. CDR3 amino acids: CASSLVSSYNSPLHF. For the CDR3, the DNA is TGTGCCAGCAGCTTGGTGAGCTCCTATAATTCACCCCTCCACTTT.

The rearrangement uses TRBV10-3 and TRBJ1-4, with unresolved D. The CDR3 is made up of 16 amino acids. V was pared by 3 bases and J by 0 bases, with 11 bases between. Germline CDR1 ENHRY, CDR2 SYGVKD. The CDR3 DNA follows: TGTGCCATCAGTGACGAGGAGGGATCAACTAATGAAAAACTGTTTTTT. Translated: CAISDEEGSTNEKLFF.

This clone was recorded a few times. The chain recombines TRBV6-2 or TRBV6-3 with TRBJ1-2; 7 positions agree with TRBD1. The CDR3 has 16 amino acids. Trimming took 1 base from V and 2 from J; bases not matched to a gene: 7. Germline V CDR1 and CDR2: MNHEY, SVGEGT. CDR3 DNA: TGTGCCAGCAGTTACTTCGGAGGGGGCATAAACTATGGCTACACCTTC. This translates into CASSYFGGGINYGYTF.

CDR3 coding DNA: TGTGCCAGCAGTACAGCAAACACTGAAGCTTTCTTT. As protein: CASSTANTEAFF. This sequence joins TRBV12-3 or TRBV12-4 and TRBJ1-1; D gene uncertain. This CDR3 has 12 residues. Trimming took off 5 bases at V and 2 bases at J, with 6 bases between the two ends.

The chain is built from TRBV4-2 and TRBJ1-1, with D unclear. The CDR3 loop spans 16 amino acids. Trimming cost V 0 bases and J 0 bases, with 11 bases left between them. In germline, CDR1 is LGHNA, CDR2 YNFKEQ. The CDR3 region is CASSQEVGQLNTEAFF. The CDR3 DNA reads as TGTGCCAGCAGCCAAGAAGTTGGGCAGTTGAACACTGAAGCTTTCTTT.

The rearrangement joins TRBV25-1 to TRBJ1-3; weak D call: TRBD1 (5 bases). Trimming shortened V by 7 bases and J by 3 bases, and 19 bases separated the two germline ends. Germline CDR1 MGHDK, CDR2 SYGVNS. CDR3 length: 16 residues. Written as DNA, the CDR3 is TGTGCCAGCAACGGGAGGGGAGAGGGCTTTGGAAACACCATATATTTT. Residues: CASNGRGEGFGNTIYF.

The gene calls are TRBV11-2 and TRBJ2-2, with unresolved D. CDR1 is SGHAT, CDR2 FQNNGV, per germline. The CDR3 runs to 14 residues. V lost 1 base to trimming and J lost 4 bases, with 7 bases between them. In nucleotides, the CDR3 is TGTGCCAGCAGCTTAGGTCTTTCCACCGGGGAGCTGTTTTTT. Its protein is CASSLGLSTGELFF.

The chain employs TRBV28 and TRBJ2-2; D might be TRBD2 (6 bases). The V end was cut by 3 bases, the J end by 7 bases, with 18 bases between. CDR1 MDHEN and CDR2 SYDVKM come from the germline V gene. The CDR3 loop spans 16 amino acids. The CDR3 spells CASSFVSGVGSGELFF. The CDR3 DNA reads as TGTGCCAGCAGTTTTGTTTCGGGAGTAGGTAGCGGGGAGCTGTTTTTT.

The chain recombines TRBV27 with TRBJ2-7; 8 bases align to TRBD2. This CDR3 comprises 16 residues. The trim removed 4 bases at V and 4 bases at J, leaving 12 bases unmatched. Per germline, CDR1 MNHEY and CDR2 SMNVEV (reference sequence). For the CDR3, the DNA is TGTGCCAGCAGTTCCTCCCCCCTTACTAGCGGTTACGAGCAGTACTTC. Translating it yields CASSSSPLTSGYEQYF.

This clone was picked up a small number of times. The chain combines TRBV2 with TRBJ2-1, with TRBD1 matching over 12 bases. This CDR3 contains 14 residues. CDR1 and CDR2 (germline): SNHLY, FYNNEI. Trimming at V came to 4 bases and at J to 8 bases, leaving 3 bases not matched to a gene. This chain's CDR3 is CASSGGQGAYEQFF. CDR3 nucleotide sequence: TGTGCCAGCAGTGGGGGACAGGGGGCGTATGAGCAGTTCTTC.

This rearrangement joins TRBV19 to TRBJ1-5, with TRBD1 identical over 9 bases. After removal of 9 bases from V and 0 bases from J, the junction contained 9 bases not matched to a gene. This CDR3 contains 16 residues. The germline CDR1 and CDR2 sequences are LNHDA and SQIVND (reference sequence). CDR3: CASPLDRGTSNQPQHF. The DNA of the CDR3 is TGTGCCAGCCCCCTAGACAGGGGGACTAGCAATCAGCCCCAGCATTTT. The full variable domain, rest sourced from reference TRBV19 and TRBJ1-5, is DGGITQSPKYLFRKEGQNVTLSCEQNLNHDAMYWYRQDPGQGLRLIYYSQIVNDFQKGDIAEGYSVSREKKESFPLTVTSAQKNPTAFYLCASPLDRGTSNQPQHFGDGTRLSIL.

This clone was observed many times. The chain joins TRBV23-1 to TRBJ1-2; TRBD1 agrees at 7 bases. TRBV23-1 is sorted into the ORF group, with uncertain function. Unmatched junction bases numbered 5, after V lost 8 bases and J lost 5 bases. This CDR3 has 12 amino acids. Here the CDR3 reads CASDQGVYGYTF. DNA for the CDR3: TGCGCCAGCGATCAGGGGGTGTATGGCTACACCTTC.

The rearrangement joins TRBV6-1 to TRBJ2-7; 7 bases fit TRBD2. V dropped 2 bases and J dropped 3; count of bases not matched to a gene: 4. Germline CDR1 MNHNS, CDR2 SASEGT. This CDR3 comprises 14 residues. The CDR3 region is CASSEPAGLYEQYF. Written as DNA, the CDR3 is TGTGCCAGCAGTGAACCAGCGGGACTCTACGAGCAGTACTTC.

V is TRBV7-9 and J is TRBJ1-5; 7 nucleotides match TRBD1. CDR1 is SEHNR, CDR2 FQNEAQ, per germline (reference sequence). The CDR3 spans 15 residues. V dropped 1 base and J dropped 3; count of bases not matched to a gene: 3. The CDR3 nucleotides are TGTGCCAGCAGCTTAGAGGGACAGTCCAATCAGCCCCAGCATTTT. Amino acids: CASSLEGQSNQPQHF.

V gene TRBV6-1 combines with J gene TRBJ2-7; D possibly corresponds to TRBD2 (5 bases). The length of the CDR3 is 13 residues. Trimming left V 2 bases short and J 9 bases short, with 14 bases between. Germline assignment: CDR1 MNHNS and CDR2 SASEGT. The CDR3 DNA reads as TGTGCCAGCAGTGAAATAGAGGAGGTGGGGCAGTACTTC. Translating gives CASSEIEEVGQYF.

The rearrangement uses TRBV4-1 and TRBJ2-5; D is perhaps TRBD1 (5 bases). Germline-derived CDR1 and CDR2 are MGHRA and YSYEKL. V was cut by 3 bases and J by 0 bases, with 14 bases left in between. The CDR3 spans 16 residues. The CDR3 nucleotides are TGCGCCAGCAGCCATATGGACACCCCGTACCAAGAGACCCAGTACTTC. It is translated as CASSHMDTPYQETQYF.

The CDR3: CASSLIEGQGNEKLFF. CDR3 DNA sequence: TGTGCCAGCAGTTTAATCGAGGGACAGGGGAATGAAAAACTGTTTTTT. The chain uses TRBV28 and TRBJ1-4; 10 bases line up with TRBD1. CDR1 is MDHEN and CDR2 is SYDVKM in the germline V gene. The CDR3 consists of 16 residues. J was trimmed by 5 bases and V by 2 bases; bases with no gene match: 5.

This chain links TRBV18 with TRBJ2-3; 7 bases match TRBD1. The CDR3 runs to 17 residues. Germline loops: CDR1 KGHSH, CDR2 LQKENI. V dropped 5 bases and J dropped 6; count of bases not matched to a gene: 17. The CDR3: CASSFPTTGFVEDTQYF. DNA of the CDR3: TGTGCCAGCTCATTCCCCACGACAGGGTTCGTAGAGGATACGCAGTATTTT.

The chain combines TRBV15 with TRBJ1-5; 7 bases are a match to TRBD1. The ends lost 0 bases at V and 5 bases at J; junction bases unmatched: 4. There are 15 residues in the CDR3. Germline V gene lookup returns CDR1 LNHNV and CDR2 YYDKDF (reference sequence). The CDR3 region is CATSRDPTGDQPQHF. The CDR3 DNA reads as TGTGCCACCAGCAGAGACCCTACAGGGGATCAGCCCCAGCATTTT.

This chain connects TRBV4-3 to TRBJ1-5, with TRBD1 as a possible D gene (6 bases). The CDR3 has 15 amino acids. Germline V gene lookup returns CDR1 LGHNA and CDR2 YSLEER. V dropped 0 bases and J dropped 3 bases, with 9 bases sitting between them. The CDR3 sequence: CASSQDRGDNQPQHF. CDR3 sequence (DNA): TGCGCCAGCAGCCAAGACAGGGGCGACAATCAGCCCCAGCATTTT.